This TCR beta chain was captured by sequencing in a study of shared clonotypes between healthy human individuals. Study background: Donors consisted of a couple of women and a few men between 18 and 49. Overall study findings and caveats: Sequencing depth was expected to affect clonotype sharing among donors.

Clones were sequenced by immunoSEQ multiplex PCR, and TCRdb holds only the in-frame ones, with some missing. The table lists approximately 2.4 million clones, 90% to 97% of them singletons. Within Nashville, Tennessee resided all donors, each a Caucasian adult. It was into CD45RA+ naive and CD45RA-negative memory subsets that the CD4+ cells were split. This CDR3 has 13 residues. Trimming pared 2 bases from V and 16 bases from J, leaving 17 bases between. Germline V gene sequence: CDR1 WSHSY, CDR2 SAAADI. In regard to this clone: Its antigen remains unidentified.

The chain joins TRBV10-2 to TRBJ1-4; maybe TRBD1 (6 bases). The receptor's source is a man aged 18-30 years in good health. The sample consisted of naive CD4+ T cells sorted from blood. Subset in this sample: CD45RA+ positively selected. CDR3 in amino acids: CASSEAGGSVGFF. DNA of the CDR3: TGCGCCAGCAGTGAGGCTGGGGGCTCGGTTGGGTTTTTT.